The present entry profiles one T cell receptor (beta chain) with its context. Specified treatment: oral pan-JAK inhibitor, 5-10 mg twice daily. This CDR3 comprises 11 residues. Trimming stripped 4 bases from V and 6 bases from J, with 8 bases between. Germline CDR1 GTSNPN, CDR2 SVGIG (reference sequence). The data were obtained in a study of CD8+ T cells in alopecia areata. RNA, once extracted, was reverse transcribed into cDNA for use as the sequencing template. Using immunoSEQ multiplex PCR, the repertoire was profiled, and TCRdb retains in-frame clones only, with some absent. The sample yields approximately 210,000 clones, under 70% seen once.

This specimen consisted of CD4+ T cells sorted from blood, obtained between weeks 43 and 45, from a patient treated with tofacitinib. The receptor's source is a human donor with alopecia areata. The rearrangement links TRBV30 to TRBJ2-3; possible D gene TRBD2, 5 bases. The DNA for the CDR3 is TGTGCCTGGACTAGCTCCGATACGCAGTATTTT. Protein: CAWTSSDTQYF.